The rows below give T cell receptor beta chains drawn from one sample of a study of blood T cell repertoires in COVID-19. Here immunoSEQ multiplex PCR was the method, and the copy in TCRdb shows in-frame clones only, minus some. This repertoire shows about 52,000 clones, approximately 83% found once; its top ten account for roughly 7.1%. Sample: peripheral blood. All receptors derive from a man aged 70 or older with active COVID-19. CDR3s include the opening cysteine and the closing phenylalanine or tryptophan. D genes are given only for firm matches. Size is stated for part of the rows, as once, few or many counts, or as a class when the clone is expanded.

abundance	v_gene	d_gene	j_gene	CDR3aa	CDR3nt
.	TRBV4-3	TRBD1	TRBJ1-3	CASSQVLSGGYRGNTIYF	TGCGCCAGCAGCCAAGTGCTCTCAGGGGGCTATAGGGGAAACACCATATATTTT
.	TRBV6-5	.	TRBJ2-7	CASSTTTGNYEQYF	TGTGCCAGCAGTACGACAACAGGGAACTACGAGCAGTACTTC
.	TRBV19	TRBD1	TRBJ1-4	CASSFDSDRAQATNEKLFF	TGTGCCAGTAGTTTTGATTCGGACAGGGCTCAAGCAACTAATGAAAAACTGTTTTTT
.	TRBV19	.	TRBJ2-2	CASSIGGGEFGELFF	TGTGCCAGTAGTATAGGCGGGGGCGAGTTCGGGGAGCTGTTTTTT
.	TRBV18	.	TRBJ1-1	CASSRQRNTEAFF	TGTGCCAGCTCTCGACAGAGGAACACTGAAGCTTTCTTT
.	TRBV25-1	.	TRBJ2-2	CASCGAGELFF	TGTGCCAGCTGCGGGGCCGGGGAGCTGTTTTTT
.	TRBV27	.	TRBJ1-1	CASSFHPRGGNTEAFF	TGTGCCAGCAGTTTCCACCCTCGGGGGGGGAACACTGAAGCTTTCTTT
.	TRBV5-1	.	TRBJ1-1	CASSLEGGNTEAFF	TGCGCCAGCAGCTTGGAGGGAGGGAACACTGAAGCTTTCTTT
.	TRBV19	.	TRBJ2-6	CASSDLTRLSGANVLTF	TGTGCCAGTAGTGACCTGACACGCCTCTCTGGGGCCAACGTCCTGACTTTC
.	TRBV5-4	.	TRBJ2-7	CASSRLGSPYEQYF	TGTGCCAGCAGTAGGCTGGGCTCCCCCTACGAGCAGTACTTC
.	TRBV29-1	.	TRBJ1-1	CSVVHIEAFF	TGCAGCGTCGTACACATTGAAGCTTTCTTT
.	TRBV7-9	.	TRBJ2-5	CASSLAVGGETQYF	TGTGCCAGCAGCTTAGCGGTGGGGGGAGAGACCCAGTACTTC
.	TRBV5-4	.	TRBJ2-7	CASSPPGETYEQYF	TGTGCCAGCAGCCCGCCGGGGGAGACCTACGAGCAGTACTTC
.	TRBV18	TRBD1	TRBJ2-3	CASSREGGPSDTQYF	TGTGCCAGCTCGCGCGAAGGGGGCCCCTCAGATACGCAGTATTTT
.	TRBV4-3	.	TRBJ1-1	CASSQESTGTNTEAFF	TGCGCCAGCAGCCAAGAATCTACAGGGACGAACACTGAAGCTTTCTTT
.	TRBV10-3	.	TRBJ2-7	CAISERRYYEQYF	TGTGCCATCAGTGAAAGGCGGTACTACGAGCAGTACTTC
.	TRBV7-8	TRBD1	TRBJ2-7	CASSPQGQGGEQYF	TGTGCCAGCAGCCCACAGGGACAGGGCGGCGAGCAGTACTTC
.	TRBV5-4	.	TRBJ2-7	CASSLELSSYEQYF	TGTGCCAGCAGCTTGGAGCTGAGCTCCTACGAGCAGTACTTC
.	TRBV7-8	.	TRBJ2-7	CASKQGGRGLSYEQYF	TGTGCCAGCAAGCAGGGGGGCAGGGGCCTCTCCTACGAGCAGTACTTC
few	TRBV4-3	TRBD1	TRBJ1-5	CASSPAGGELEPQHF	TGCGCCAGCAGCCCCGCAGGGGGAGAGTTGGAGCCCCAGCATTTT
.	TRBV7-6	.	TRBJ2-2	CASSLRAVTANTGELFF	TGTGCCAGCAGCTTACGTGCAGTTACCGCGAACACCGGGGAGCTGTTTTTT
.	TRBV7-2	.	TRBJ1-2	CASSLEGSVGYGYTF	TGTGCCAGCAGCTTAGAAGGGAGCGTAGGGTATGGCTACACCTTC
.	TRBV4-3	TRBD1	TRBJ1-1	CASSQRNRGPESLRGVNTEAFF	TGCGCCAGCAGCCAACGAAACAGGGGGCCCGAGAGCCTTAGAGGTGTGAACACTGAAGCTTTCTTT
.	TRBV2	.	TRBJ2-3	CASKGLSTDTQYF	TGTGCCAGCAAGGGACTCAGCACAGATACGCAGTATTTT
.	TRBV2	.	TRBJ1-5	CASSRDSVSNQPQHF	TGTGCCAGCAGTCGAGACAGTGTTAGCAATCAGCCCCAGCATTTT
.	TRBV7-9	TRBD1	TRBJ2-1	CASRSRDRLLYNEQFF	TGTGCCAGCAGAAGCCGGGACAGGCTACTCTACAATGAGCAGTTCTTC
.	TRBV5-1	TRBD1	TRBJ2-3	CASSLGTGRMSTDTQYF	TGCGCCAGCAGCTTGGGGACAGGTCGTATGAGCACAGATACGCAGTATTTT
.	TRBV6-6	TRBD2	TRBJ2-1	CASSYSGLNEQFF	TGTGCCAGCAGTTACTCGGGACTAAATGAGCAGTTCTTC
medium-sized	TRBV5-1	TRBD2	TRBJ2-2	CASSLPSGEAGELFF	TGCGCCAGCAGCTTGCCTAGCGGGGAGGCCGGGGAGCTGTTTTTT
.	TRBV9	.	TRBJ1-2	CASSYQGVGYGYTF	TGTGCCAGCAGCTACCAAGGAGTTGGATATGGCTACACCTTC
.	TRBV30	.	TRBJ2-5	CAWSVQPRETQYF	TGTGCCTGGAGTGTACAACCTAGGGAGACCCAGTACTTC
.	TRBV25-1	.	TRBJ1-2	CASSDRVWNGYTF	TGTGCCAGCAGTGACAGGGTGTGGAATGGCTACACCTTC
.	TRBV2	TRBD1	TRBJ1-5	CASSTGTGGTQPQHF	TGTGCCAGCAGTACCGGGACAGGGGGCACTCAGCCCCAGCATTTT
.	TRBV18	.	TRBJ2-7	CASSPPWGPSAPVYEQYF	TGTGCCAGCTCACCCCCTTGGGGGCCAAGCGCTCCGGTTTACGAGCAGTACTTC
.	TRBV2	.	TRBJ1-6	CASRKHNSPLHF	TGTGCCAGCAGGAAGCATAATTCACCCCTCCACTTT
.	TRBV10-2	TRBD1	TRBJ2-7	CASSITGVPPYEQYF	TGCGCCAGCAGTATAACAGGGGTTCCCCCCTACGAGCAGTACTTC
.	TRBV3-1/TRBV3-2	TRBD2	TRBJ2-3	CASSQEPRLAGGSSTDTQYF	TGTGCCAGCAGCCAAGAGCCCCGACTAGCGGGGGGATCTAGCACAGATACGCAGTATTTT
.	TRBV4-2	.	TRBJ1-2	CASSQAHRANYGYTF	TGTGCCAGCAGCCAAGCCCACCGAGCTAACTATGGCTACACCTTC
.	TRBV3-1/TRBV3-2	.	TRBJ1-5	CASSPRRGLGQPQHF	TGTGCCAGCAGCCCCCGTCGGGGATTGGGTCAGCCCCAGCATTTT
.	TRBV25-1	TRBD1	TRBJ1-2	CASSEPQGADYGYTF	TGTGCCAGCAGTGAACCACAGGGGGCGGACTATGGCTACACCTTC
.	TRBV7-2	TRBD1	TRBJ1-2	CASSQIRGSSDGYTF	TGTGCCAGCAGCCAGATCAGGGGGAGTTCGGATGGCTACACCTTC
.	TRBV7-2	TRBD1	TRBJ2-7	CASSSWDRGVYEQYF	TGTGCCAGCAGCTCCTGGGACAGGGGCGTCTACGAGCAGTACTTC
.	TRBV7-3	TRBD2	TRBJ2-3	CASSQQGGGLENTQYF	TGTGCCAGCAGCCAGCAAGGCGGGGGACTAGAGAATACGCAGTATTTT
.	TRBV4-1	.	TRBJ1-5	CASSRMGGSNQPQHF	TGCGCCAGCAGCCGGATGGGGGGAAGCAATCAGCCCCAGCATTTT
.	TRBV30	TRBD1	TRBJ1-1	CAGKRQGAEKTEAFF	TGTGCCGGAAAACGACAGGGGGCGGAGAAGACTGAAGCTTTCTTT
.	TRBV3-1/TRBV3-2	.	TRBJ2-3	CASSLHHGGPDTQYF	TGTGCCAGCAGCCTCCATCACGGGGGTCCAGATACGCAGTATTTT
.	TRBV7-2	TRBD2	TRBJ2-7	CASSPSLAGDHEQYF	TGTGCCAGCAGCCCATCACTAGCGGGGGACCACGAGCAGTACTTC
.	TRBV7-9	TRBD1	TRBJ1-2	CASRSQGPRARKLNYGYTF	TGTGCCAGCAGGTCACAGGGGCCCCGCGCGCGAAAACTTAACTATGGCTACACCTTC
.	TRBV30	.	TRBJ1-3	CAWSVLGRPSGNTIYF	TGTGCCTGGAGTGTACTAGGAAGACCCTCTGGAAACACCATATATTTT
.	TRBV5-1	TRBD1	TRBJ2-3	CASRDGTGSTDTQYF	TGCGCCAGCAGGGATGGGACAGGGAGCACAGATACGCAGTATTTT
.	TRBV7-5	.	TRBJ1-5	CVRSFSPGQHHPNSNQPQHF	TGTGTCAGAAGCTTTAGTCCGGGACAGCACCACCCGAATAGCAATCAGCCCCAGCATTTT
.	TRBV9	TRBD1	TRBJ2-2	CASSEGTGNGELFF	TGTGCCAGCAGCGAGGGGACAGGGAACGGGGAGCTGTTTTTT
.	TRBV28	TRBD1	TRBJ2-7	CASSPTGTGSRQYF	TGTGCCAGCAGCCCCACCGGGACAGGGTCCAGGCAGTACTTC
few	TRBV15	.	TRBJ2-1	CATSRDNRATYNEQFF	TGTGCCACCAGCAGAGATAACAGGGCGACCTACAATGAGCAGTTCTTC